Each of the 17 T cell receptor beta chains below was sequenced from the same sample in a study of glioma-infiltrating T cells listed by TCRdb under 2016. Sequencing relied on an Illumina MiSeq. The iRepertoire nested amplicon-rescue multiplex PCR (arm-PCR) platform was used to amplify TCR alpha and beta CDR3 regions from RNA. In TCRdb, the public reads were trimmed at Q25 with fastp and aligned with MiXCR, with productive beta chains retained. For every CDR3 protein sequence, its rows merge into one entry that carries the most common genes and DNA. Present in this sample are about 400,000 distinct CDR3 sequences, roughly two fifths of which were seen just once. The top ten hold more than 10% of the sample. Sequencing was carried out using glioma tissue, nonneoplastic brain tissue, or PBMCs (not recorded which). The receptors were sampled from a human donor with low-grade glioma or glioblastoma, undergoing nonglioma brain surgery, or in good health (not recorded which).

This chain connects TRBV28 to TRBJ2-1, with 7 bases aligning to TRBD1. The CDR3 is made up of 13 amino acids. The germline V gene has CDR1 MDHEN and CDR2 SYDVKM. Trimming at V came to 6 bases and at J to 8 bases, leaving 7 bases not matched to a gene. CDR3 residues: CASRTYQGDEQFF. The CDR3 nucleotides read TGTGCCAGCAGAACATATCAGGGGGATGAGCAGTTCTTC.

This clonotype showed up many times. The chain carries TRBV20-1 and TRBJ1-1; D is unresolved. This CDR3 comprises 12 residues. V lost 5 bases and J 5 bases, leaving 12 bases between the germline ends. Looked up from germline, CDR1 is DFQATT and CDR2 is SNEGSKA (reference sequence). In nucleotides, the CDR3 is TGCAGTGCTTCCCCCTTGATAACTGAAGCTTTCTTT. Its protein is CSASPLITEAFF.

As regards this clonotype: Just one base apart from a much larger clone, this may be a read error. This sequence joins TRBV7-2 and TRBJ1-1; TRBD1 is a possible D gene (6 bases). The ends were cut back, 8 bases at V and 1 base at J, with 17 bases in the middle. This CDR3 is built from 15 residues. CDR1 and CDR2 from the germline V gene are SGHTA and FQGNSA. Here the CDR3 DNA reads TGTGCCAGCGGCCCCCGACAGGCGACGAACACTGAAGCTTTCTTT. Protein product: CASGPRQATNTEAFF.

The rearrangement links TRBV20-1 to TRBJ2-7, with a tentative D call TRBD1 (6 bases). The germline V gene has CDR1 DFQATT and CDR2 SNEGSKA (reference sequence). The CDR3 sequence is 14 residues long. The V gene lost 0 bases and the J gene lost 4 bases, with 13 bases spanning the gap. CDR3 loop: CSAREGRGRYEQYF. In DNA form, the CDR3 reads TGCAGTGCTAGAGAAGGCAGGGGCAGGTACGAGCAGTACTTC.

With regard to this clonotype: A read error may account for a junction end that differs from germline. V and J are TRBV2 and TRBJ2-7; the match to TRBD1 covers 8 bases. The CDR3 consists of 14 residues. CDR1 is SNHLY and CDR2 is FYNNEI in the germline V gene. Here the CDR3 DNA reads TGTGCCAGCAGGACCGGGACAGGAGGCTACGGGCAGTACTTC. This translates into CASRTGTGGYGQYF.

For this clonotype: A much larger clone sits a single nucleotide away, making a read error possible. The chain combines TRBV6-6 with TRBJ1-1; D unresolved. This CDR3 spans 13 amino acids. Germline V gene lookup returns CDR1 MNHNY and CDR2 SVGAGI (reference sequence). CDR3 amino acids: CASSLDLKTEAFF. The CDR3 nucleotides read TGTGCCAGCAGTTTGGACTTGAAAACTGAAGCTTTCTTT.

The CDR3 spells CASSLVADALWGEFF. CDR3 DNA: TGTGCCAGCAGCTTAGTAGCGGATGCCCTTTGGGGGGAGTTCTTC. V is TRBV7-2 and J is TRBJ2-1; D is possibly TRBD2 (6 bases). V was trimmed by 1 base and J by 14 bases, leaving 21 bases between them. Germline CDR1 and CDR2: SGHTA and FQGNSA. The CDR3 has 15 residues.

On this clonotype itself: A read error may account for a junction end that differs from germline. This rearrangement joins TRBV7-2 to TRBJ2-7; 11 bases fit TRBD2. The CDR3 loop spans 16 amino acids. Per the germline V gene, CDR1 is SGHTA and CDR2 is FQGNSA. The CDR3 DNA sequence: TGTGCCAGCAGCAAGAAGGGACTAGCGGCCTCCTACGGGCAGTACTTC. It yields the protein CASSKKGLAASYGQYF.

The genes are TRBV7-6 and TRBJ2-2; tentatively, D is TRBD2 (5 bases). Germline values: CDR1 SGHVS, CDR2 FNYEAQ. CDR3 length: 11 residues. V was pared by 8 bases and J by 6 bases, with 7 bases between. The CDR3 region is CASRGPGELFF. CDR3 coding DNA: TGTGCCAGCCGAGGGCCCGGGGAGCTGTTTTTT.

On this clonotype: Being one base from a much bigger clone, this may be a read error. Here the CDR3 DNA reads TGTGCCAGCAACAGGGGGGCTGGGCAGTTCTTC. Translated, it gives CASNRGAGQFF. This rearrangement joins TRBV6-2 or TRBV6-3 to TRBJ2-1; the match to TRBD1 covers 8 bases. Germline V CDR1 and CDR2: MNHEY, SVGEGT. J was trimmed by 12 bases and V by 7 bases; bases with no gene match: 5. This CDR3 has 11 amino acids.

The table lists this clonotype with many counts. The rearrangement links TRBV4-2 to TRBJ1-1; TRBD1 matches at 9 bases. The germline gives CDR1 LGHNA, CDR2 YNFKEQ. The CDR3 spans 15 residues. J gave up 5 bases and V 1 base, and 5 bases lay outside the gene matches. Here the CDR3 DNA reads TGTGCCAGCAGCCAAGGGGGACAGGGAGAAACTGAAGCTTTCTTT. It yields the protein CASSQGGQGETEAFF.

The J gene is TRBJ2-3, the V gene TRBV7-4, with a tentative D call TRBD2 (5 bases). The V end lost 5 bases, the J end lost 0 bases, and 15 bases lay between the germline ends. The CDR3 sequence is 16 residues long. CDR1 and CDR2 (germline): SGHVT, SQSDAQ. The CDR3 DNA follows: TGTGCCAGCAGCCCCCCCAGGCCGGGGAGCACAGATACGCAGTATTTT. Encoded protein: CASSPPRPGSTDTQYF.

This clonotype was seen ten or more times. The chain is built from TRBV28 and TRBJ2-3; the D call may be TRBD1 or TRBD2 (6 bases each). The V end lost 1 base, the J end lost 3 bases, and 17 bases lay between the germline ends. The CDR3 spans 17 residues. Germline V gene data show CDR1 as MDHEN and CDR2 as SYDVKM. CDR3 sequence reads: CASSLLIGGKGTDTQYF. The CDR3 nucleotides read TGTGCCAGCAGTTTATTAATCGGGGGCAAGGGGACAGATACGCAGTATTTT.

This clonotype has just a few counts. The rearrangement uses TRBV5-6 and TRBJ2-7; tentative D call: TRBD2 (5 bases). CDR3 length: 13 residues. Looked up from germline, CDR1 is SGHDT and CDR2 is YYEEEE. With 3 bases removed from V and 3 bases from J, the gap between germline ends came to 10 bases. DNA of the CDR3: TGTGCCAGCAGCTCGAACCGGGACTACGAGCAGTACTTC. It specifies CASSSNRDYEQYF.

There are a few counts of this clonotype. This chain joins TRBV28 and TRBJ2-3, with D possibly matching TRBD2 (5 bases). Per germline, CDR1 MDHEN and CDR2 SYDVKM. V lost 1 base and J lost 4, with 12 bases in between. This CDR3 is 15 amino acids long. DNA for the CDR3: TGTGCCAGCAGTTTATCTGCCCAGAGGGCAGATACGCAGTATTTT. The encoded protein is CASSLSAQRADTQYF.

This clonotype has ten or more counts. At one boundary the junction diverges from the germline segment, which might be a read error. The chain links TRBV6-2 or TRBV6-3 to TRBJ2-4, with a possible D match to TRBD2 (6 bases). The CDR3 spans 13 residues. Germline loops: CDR1 MNHEY, CDR2 SVGEGT. The CDR3: CASSYEGGSPHHF. In nucleotides, the CDR3 is TGTGCCAGCAGTTATGAAGGAGGGAGTCCCCATCACTTC.

This clonotype was detected only a few times. For the CDR3, the DNA is TGCGCCAGCAGCCAGGGTCTAGCGGCCACCTTCAATGAGCAGTTCTTC. Its translation: CASSQGLAATFNEQFF. J is TRBJ2-1 and V is TRBV4-3; 7 bases are a match to TRBD2. Germline CDR1 LGHNA, CDR2 YSLEER. The CDR3 spans 16 residues. The J segment lost 6 bases and the V segment lost 3 bases, leaving 11 bases of the junction unmatched.